What follows is one T cell receptor beta chain and its context. Its antigen is not identified. The data were obtained in a study of Graves' ophthalmopathy and Graves' hyperthyroidism. At the level of the study: Ophthalmopathy absent within 18 months of follow-up marked hyperthyroidism as stable. General study points: Ophthalmopathy progression prediction by the model yielded a sensitivity of 60% to 71% and a specificity of 72.22%.

Ages of hyperthyroidism patients ran from 18 to 65, and their diagnoses were new, under 2 months' duration. Lactation, pregnancy, uncontrolled infections and other autoimmune diseases were all grounds for excluding patients. Amplifying from RNA transcripts, the study obtained TCR beta CDR3 regions. First-round RT-PCR used HTBI primers; second-round multiplex PCR followed. From the multiplex PCR reads, TCRdb called clonotypes with MiXCR, one entry per CDR3 protein. The sample contains around 1,000,000 distinct CDR3 sequences, 35% to 40% of which appear only once. Germline lookup yields CDR1 GTSNPN and CDR2 SVGIG (reference sequence). The CDR3 has 15 amino acids. V was pared by 2 bases and J by 2 bases, with 3 bases of the junction left unmatched.

The specimen was peripheral blood or thyroid tissue (not recorded which). The V gene is TRBV30, the J gene TRBJ1-6; 7 nucleotides match TRBD1. This clonotype was obtained from an adult man with Graves' hyperthyroidism. The CDR3 loop is CAWSLGTAYNSPLHF. The CDR3 DNA sequence: TGTGCCTGGAGTCTCGGGACAGCCTATAATTCACCCCTCCACTTT.